The present T cell receptor beta chain was sequenced within a study of control samples from healthy donors and cancer patients. Clones were read by immunoSEQ multiplex PCR, and TCRdb kept only the in-frame ones, dropping some. This table lists roughly 190,000 clones. The ends lost 2 bases at V and 5 bases at J; junction bases unmatched: 0. This CDR3 has 12 residues. The germline CDR1 and CDR2 sequences are KGHSH and LQKENI. This sequence originates from a woman in her twenties or thirties in good health. Sequencing used blood. V usage is TRBV18 and J usage is TRBJ2-7; TRBD2 matches at 7 bases. CDR3 protein: CASSPAGDEQYF. In nucleotides, the CDR3 is TGTGCCAGCTCACCAGCGGGGGACGAGCAGTACTTC.